The source of this T cell receptor (beta chain) is a study of T cells after yellow fever vaccination (dated by TCRdb to about 2019). Notes on the research overall: The SMART-Seq v4 Ultra Low Input RNA kit was used to prepare libraries from fractions with low cell numbers. Bulk TCR alpha and beta repertoires were sequenced longitudinally to track T-cell clones before and after primary and booster YFV17D yellow fever vaccination. Two healthy male donors made up the cohort, one aged 18 to 30 years and the other aged 30 to 40 years. Blood samples were taken at several timepoints before and after primary and secondary immunization, and bulk PBMC replicates and cell subsets were isolated.

This sample's treatment or condition label indicates: live attenuated yellow fever vaccine strain. At every blood-draw timepoint, two biological replicates of bulk PBMCs were collected. PBMCs were isolated from peripheral blood using a standard Ficoll-Paque protocol. RNA was extracted with TriZol from bulk PBMCs, CD4 and CD8 fractions, and dextramer-positive and dextramer-negative fractions. Paper-wide results and their limitations: Because the study included only a couple of donors, the extent to which the findings can be generalized is limited. Because abundant contaminating clonotypes from the bulk population could be contained in FACS-sorted repertoires, computational filtering was required. A small fraction of clonotypes appeared in both the CD4 and CD8 compartments, likely as a result of convergent recombination. The secondary T-cell response was found to be weaker but faster than the primary response, with a peak reached on day 5 rather than on day 15. Most clones expanded after primary vaccination (roughly 96% of CD4 and 80% to 90% of CD8) were re-detected after the booster, suggesting that broad memory maintenance occurred.

The CDR1 and CDR2 encoded by the germline V gene are MDHEN and SYDVKM. V is clipped by 2 bases and J by 6 bases, and the sequence between their germline boundaries is 15 bases long. The CDR3 spans 15 residues, from the cysteine through the phenylalanine. Only the CDR3 portion is preserved as DNA: 45 bases, with reading frame beginning at the first base. TCR cDNA was synthesized by 5'RACE template switching, which introduced a universal primer site and unique molecular identifiers. Priming for cDNA synthesis came from both the TCR alpha and TCR beta constant segments. Two PCR steps were used to amplify libraries, with sample barcodes and sequencing adapters being added in the second step. Sequencing of the libraries was done on either Illumina HiSeq 2500 (2x100 bp) or NovaSeq (2x150 bp). As for the original processing: MIGEC handled demultiplexing of reads and collapsing into UMI consensus sequences, while MiXCR performed V(D)J alignment. Vaccine-responding clonotypes were identified with edgeR using replicate PBMC samples, with FDR below 0.01 and a log2 fold change above 5 up to day 15 being required. CD4 or CD8 identity was assigned to each bulk clonotype according to whether the clonotype was present at higher abundance in the sequenced CD4 repertoire or the sequenced CD8 repertoire. The public reads were quality trimmed at Q25 with fastp and then assembled into clones with MiXCR by TCRdb, keeping productive beta chains. Rows are combined by CDR3 protein, so each entry shows the most common genes and DNA. In this record, the V and J calls reflect TCRdb's handling and not the investigators' own analysis. The sample table holds more than 350,000 distinct CDR3 sequences, of which 11% were seen once. The ten top clones hold roughly 18% of the sample.

The sample holds many counts of this clonotype. This clone's antigen is unknown. No per-base quality is available; no much larger clone lies one base away. The sequence joins TRBV28 to TRBJ2-3, with no confidently assigned D gene. This clonotype originated in a man between 18 and 29 years old who received the YFV17D yellow fever vaccine. The source material was PBMCs, sampled on the day of the first yellow fever vaccination. The sequenced DNA is TGTGCCAGCAGTTTACTCGGATACGGTAGGGATACGCAGTATTTT. This sequence encodes CASSLLGYGRDTQYF. With all but the CDR3 taken from the reference TRBV28 and TRBJ2-3 genes, the full variable domain is: DVKVTQSSRYLVKRTGEKVFLECVQDMDHENMFWYRQDPGLGLRLIYFSYDVKMKEKGDIPEGYSVSREKKERFSLILESASTNQTSMYLCASSLLGYGRDTQYFGPGTRLTVL.